These 12 T cell receptor beta chains share one sample of origin, sequenced in a study of T cells after yellow fever vaccination. Each CDR3 protein gets one entry after TCRdb re-called the 5' RACE reads with MiXCR. The sample contains almost 600,000 distinct CDR3 sequences, roughly 14% of which appear only once. The sequenced sample was PBMCs, obtained on the day of the yellow fever booster vaccination. These receptors originate from a man aged 30-40 years who received the YFV17D yellow fever vaccine.

The CDR3 sequence: CASSYTSGKSPEQFF. CDR3 nucleotides: TGTGCCAGCAGTTACACTAGCGGGAAGTCCCCTGAGCAGTTCTTC. This sequence joins TRBV6-2 or TRBV6-3 and TRBJ2-1, with 10 bases lining up with TRBD2. J was trimmed by 9 bases and V by 2 bases; bases with no gene match: 7. Germline CDR1 is MNHEY and CDR2 is SVGEGT. This CDR3 comprises 15 residues.

The table lists this clonotype with a few counts. The genes are TRBV28 and TRBJ2-7; weak D call: TRBD1 (6 bases). From germline, CDR1 is MDHEN and CDR2 SYDVKM. This CDR3 has 13 amino acids. V lost 8 bases, J lost 3 bases, and 14 bases lay in between. The CDR3 protein is CASQPGHLYEQYF. Here the CDR3 DNA reads TGTGCCAGCCAACCGGGACACCTCTACGAGCAGTACTTC.

The chain joins TRBV6-1 to TRBJ1-1; 7 bases line up with TRBD1. This CDR3 is built from 15 residues. Germline CDR1 MNHNS, CDR2 SASEGT. V was pared by 7 bases and J by 1 base, with 9 bases of the junction left unmatched. The CDR3 DNA sequence: TGTGCCAGCACCGGACAGGAGGTTTGGAACACTGAAGCTTTCTTT. Translated, it gives CASTGQEVWNTEAFF.

This clonotype was seen a single time. This chain uses TRBV11-2 with TRBJ2-1; 7 nucleotides line up with TRBD2. The V and J ends lost 0 bases and 4 bases, in that order; junction bases with no gene match: 12. The CDR3 covers 18 residues. The germline gives CDR1 SGHAT, CDR2 FQNNGV. In nucleotides, the CDR3 is TGTGCCAGCAGCTTAGATCTAGGGCTAGCGGACCTTTACAATGAGCAGTTCTTC. Translating it yields CASSLDLGLADLYNEQFF.

The chain couples TRBV10-3 to TRBJ2-3; 7 bases fit TRBD1. The V gene end was trimmed by 0 bases and the J gene end by 4 bases; junction bases not matched to a gene: 1. The CDR3 totals 14 residues. Germline V gene sequence: CDR1 ENHRY, CDR2 SYGVKD. DNA of the CDR3: TGTGCCATCAGTGAGTCGACAGGGTCAGATACGCAGTATTTT. It encodes CAISESTGSDTQYF.

The sample holds many counts of this clonotype. V gene TRBV5-1 combines with J gene TRBJ2-1; 8 nucleotides agree with TRBD1. This CDR3 contains 15 residues. J was trimmed by 3 bases and V by 4 bases; bases with no gene match: 6. Germline CDR1 is SGHRS and CDR2 is YFSETQ. CDR3 in amino acids: CASSPGQGYYNEQFF. The CDR3, as DNA: TGCGCCAGCAGCCCCGGACAGGGATACTACAATGAGCAGTTCTTC.

There are a few counts of this clonotype. This sequence joins TRBV30 and TRBJ2-7; 8 bases match TRBD2. The CDR3 extends over 14 amino acids. The germline CDR1 and CDR2 sequences are GTSNPN and SVGIG (reference sequence). J lost 3 bases, V lost 3 bases, and 7 bases had no gene match. CDR3 sequence: CAWRNRAGGYEQYF. In DNA, the CDR3 is TGTGCCTGGAGGAACCGGGCGGGAGGCTACGAGCAGTACTTC.

This chain links TRBV25-1 with TRBJ1-1; no clear D. Trimming stripped 0 bases from V and 3 bases from J, with 5 bases between. The CDR3 extends over 13 amino acids. Looked up from germline, CDR1 is MGHDK and CDR2 is SYGVNS. Written as DNA, the CDR3 is TGTGCCAGCAGTGAATACGCATACACTGAAGCTTTCTTT. Translating gives CASSEYAYTEAFF.

This clonotype has more than one count but fewer than ten. The chain employs TRBV12-3 or TRBV12-4 and TRBJ1-1, with 8 bases aligning to TRBD1. V lost 6 bases to trimming and J lost 1 base; unmatched junction nucleotides: 16. The CDR3 loop spans 18 amino acids. The CDR3 loop is CASRVSGTGRAGNTEAFF. CDR3 sequence (DNA): TGTGCCAGCAGAGTAAGCGGGACAGGCCGCGCAGGGAACACTGAAGCTTTCTTT.

This clonotype occurred a few times. The chain links TRBV11-2 to TRBJ2-7; TRBD2 matches at 15 bases. There are 15 residues in the CDR3. CDR1 SGHAT and CDR2 FQNNGV come from the germline V gene. V gave up 4 bases and J gave up 4 bases; unmatched junction bases: 2. The CDR3 nucleotides read TGTGCCAGCAGCTGGGGACTAGCGGGAGGTTACGAGCAGTACTTC. Translated, it gives CASSWGLAGGYEQYF.

This clonotype was observed a few times. This sequence joins TRBV12-3 or TRBV12-4 and TRBJ2-1; the match to TRBD2 covers 9 bases. The CDR3 extends over 15 amino acids. Trimming removed 6 bases from V and 3 bases from J; junction bases left unmatched: 6. CDR3 amino acids: CASRKLAGFYNEQFF. The DNA for the CDR3 is TGTGCCAGCAGGAAACTAGCGGGCTTCTACAATGAGCAGTTCTTC.

This rearrangement joins TRBV7-8 to TRBJ2-2, with D perhaps TRBD2 (5 bases). From germline, CDR1 is SGHVS and CDR2 FQNEAQ. V was cut by 5 bases and J by 6 bases, with 10 bases left in between. The CDR3 runs 13 residues. The CDR3 DNA reads as TGTGCCAGCAGCCTCAGCGGATCCGGGGAGCTGTTTTTT. Protein sequence: CASSLSGSGELFF.